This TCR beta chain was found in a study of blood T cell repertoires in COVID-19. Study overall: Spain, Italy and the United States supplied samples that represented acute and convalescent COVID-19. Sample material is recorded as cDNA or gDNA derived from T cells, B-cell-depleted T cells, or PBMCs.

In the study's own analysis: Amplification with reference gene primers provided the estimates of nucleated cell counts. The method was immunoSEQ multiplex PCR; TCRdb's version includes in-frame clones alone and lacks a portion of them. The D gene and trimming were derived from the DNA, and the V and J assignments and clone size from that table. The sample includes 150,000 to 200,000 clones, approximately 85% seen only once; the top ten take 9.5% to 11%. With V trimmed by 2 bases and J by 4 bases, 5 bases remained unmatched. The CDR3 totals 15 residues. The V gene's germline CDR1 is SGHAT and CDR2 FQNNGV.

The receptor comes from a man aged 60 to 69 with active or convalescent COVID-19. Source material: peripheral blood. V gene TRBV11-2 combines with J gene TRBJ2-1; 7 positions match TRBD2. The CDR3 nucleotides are TGTGCCAGCAGCTTACGGCTAGCGGATTACAATGAGCAGTTCTTC. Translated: CASSLRLADYNEQFF.